This T cell receptor beta chain derives from a study (dated by TCRdb to between 2015 and 2016). Some background on the complete study: The research examined where HIV persistence comes from in people whose immune systems controlled HIV infection without treatment.

Details on this clonotype: Its antigen is not yet known. No per-base quality is available; no much larger clone lies one base away.

The library was produced with 5' RACE. This sample was sequenced with an Illumina HiSeq 2000. TCRdb reran the public reads through fastp at Q25 and MiXCR, keeping productive beta chains. Rows matching on CDR3 protein sequence are summarized as one entry with the most common DNA and genes. This sample comprises hundreds of distinct CDR3 sequences, about 9% of them detected only once. Of the sample, roughly a fifth is held by the ten largest clones. Sequenced input: total memory T cells from blood PBMCs. Read against the paper, the sample's cell subset or site label means: transitional memory CD4+ T cells. The TCR originated in a male donor with HIV.

The sequenced DNA: TGTGCCAGCAGCTTATCAAACCAGGGATCCTACGAGCAGTACTTC. It specifies CASSLSNQGSYEQYF. The chain couples TRBV7-2 to TRBJ2-7; a tentative D call is TRBD1 (5 bases match). V sheds 2 bases and J sheds 1 base, leaving 12 bases between their ends. The germline V gene provides CDR1 SGHTA and CDR2 FQGNSA. Including cysteine and phenylalanine, the CDR3 has 15 amino acids. The CDR3 DNA has 45 bases and is translated from base 1. With the portions outside the CDR3 filled from the reference TRBV7-2 and TRBJ2-7 genes, the complete variable region becomes GAGVSQSPSNKVTEKGKDVELRCDPISGHTALYWYRQSLGQGLEFLIYFQGNSAPDKSGLPSDRFSAERTGGSVSTLTIQRTQQEDSAVYLCASSLSNQGSYEQYFGPGTRLTVT.